The next 30 T cell receptor beta chains were all read from a single sample in a study of a mutant IDH1 vaccine in newly diagnosed glioma. Time point noted: baseline, week 1 (first vaccination visit). Treatment given: pre-vaccination baseline after standard-of-care therapy. Repertoires were generated with immunoSEQ multiplex PCR, while TCRdb's copy carries only in-frame clones and drops some. The repertoire holds more than 80,000 clones, with 80% to 90% as singletons. This specimen was PBMCs, taken from a glioma patient treated with radiotherapy, temozolomide or both. Source of these receptors: a woman in her 50s with glioma.

The V call is TRBV19, the J call TRBJ1-6; 10 nucleotides align to TRBD1. After removal of 6 bases from V and 6 bases from J, the junction contained 5 bases not matched to a gene. The CDR3 spans 15 residues. Per germline, CDR1 LNHDA and CDR2 SQIVND (reference sequence). As DNA, the CDR3 is TGTGCCAGTAGGACGGGACAGGGGCTTAATTCACCCCTCCACTTT. The encoded protein is CASRTGQGLNSPLHF. The whole variable domain, remainder taken from reference TRBV19 and TRBJ1-6, is DGGITQSPKYLFRKEGQNVTLSCEQNLNHDAMYWYRQDPGQGLRLIYYSQIVNDFQKGDIAEGYSVSREKKESFPLTVTSAQKNPTAFYLCASRTGQGLNSPLHFGNGTRLTVT.

This rearrangement joins TRBV11-2 to TRBJ1-1, with TRBD1 matching over 9 bases. The CDR3 runs to 12 residues. Germline assignment: CDR1 SGHAT and CDR2 FQNNGV. The ends lost 5 bases at V and 11 bases at J; junction bases unmatched: 6. The CDR3 region has the DNA TGTGCCAGCAGCCCGGGACAGGGTGACGCTTTCTTT. Translation gives CASSPGQGDAFF.

The V and J genes are TRBV28 and TRBJ1-2; D is undetermined. Deletions cut 6 bases from V and 7 bases from J, with 12 bases between. Germline V gives CDR1 MDHEN, CDR2 SYDVKM. The CDR3 sequence is 12 residues long. The CDR3 here is CASSSQNRGYTF. CDR3 in DNA: TGTGCCAGCAGCTCCCAAAATCGTGGCTACACCTTC.

The chain employs TRBV10-3 and TRBJ1-5; TRBD1 matches at 8 bases. The germline V gene has CDR1 ENHRY and CDR2 SYGVKD. The CDR3 covers 14 residues. Unmatched junction bases numbered 7, after V lost 7 bases and J lost 5 bases. CDR3 coding DNA: TGTGCCATCAATAACAGGGGGAAAGATCAGCCCCAGCATTTT. It specifies CAINNRGKDQPQHF.

This chain connects TRBV7-9 to TRBJ1-4; no clear D gene. The CDR3 has 12 amino acids. The V gene's germline CDR1 is SEHNR and CDR2 FQNEAQ (reference sequence). V was trimmed by 8 bases and J by 4 bases, leaving 8 bases between them. CDR3 sequence reads: CASGGNNEKLFF. In DNA, the CDR3 is TGTGCCAGCGGAGGCAATAATGAAAAACTGTTTTTT. Complete variable domain (other parts from reference TRBV7-9 and TRBJ1-4): DTGVSQNPRHKITKRGQNVTFRCDPISEHNRLYWYRQTLGQGPEFLTYFQNEAQLEKSRLLSDRFSAERPKGSFSTLEIQRTEQGDSAMYLCASGGNNEKLFFGSGTQLSVL.

The chain combines TRBV27 with TRBJ2-2; D is possibly TRBD1 (6 bases). CDR3 length: 14 amino acids. The germline V gene has CDR1 MNHEY and CDR2 SMNVEV (reference sequence). The germline V and J ends were trimmed by 8 bases and 1 base, with 11 bases remaining between them. For the CDR3, the DNA is TGTGCCAGCCGACAGGTTCTGAACACCGGGGAGCTGTTTTTT. Protein sequence: CASRQVLNTGELFF.

In DNA, the CDR3 is TGTGCCAGCAGCTTAACGGACACAGATACGCAGTATTTT. The encoded protein is CASSLTDTDTQYF. The rearrangement uses TRBV7-8 and TRBJ2-3; D not certain. Trimming left V 2 bases short and J 2 bases short, with 5 bases between. The CDR3 extends over 13 amino acids. Germline-derived CDR1 and CDR2 are SGHVS and FQNEAQ.

The chain links TRBV4-2 to TRBJ1-3; D not certain. This CDR3 spans 16 amino acids. The V end was cut by 1 base, the J end by 8 bases, with 18 bases between. CDR1 is LGHNA and CDR2 is YNFKEQ in the germline V gene. CDR3 sequence reads: CASSQVGGRLLYTIYF. In nucleotides, the CDR3 is TGTGCCAGCAGCCAAGTGGGAGGTAGGCTGTTGTACACCATATATTTT.

V and J are TRBV5-4 and TRBJ2-7; TRBD2 might be the D (5 bases). V lost 0 bases and J lost 6, with 13 bases in between. CDR1 is SGHNT and CDR2 is YYREEE in the germline V gene (reference sequence). This CDR3 region has 14 residues. DNA for the CDR3: TGTGCCAGCAGCTTGGAAACGGGCGGGTCCGAGCAGTACTTC. Its protein product is CASSLETGGSEQYF.

The V gene is TRBV6-5, the J gene TRBJ1-1; 12 bases are shared with TRBD1. Germline V gene lookup returns CDR1 MNHEY and CDR2 SVGAGI. V trimming: 5 bases; J trimming: 10 bases; junction bases outside the gene matches: 5. The CDR3 has 13 amino acids. This chain's CDR3 is CASSRRDRGRAFF. CDR3 in DNA: TGTGCCAGCAGTCGAAGGGACAGGGGGCGAGCTTTCTTT.

The table lists this clone with a count of one. The chain is built from TRBV12-5 and TRBJ2-3; D possibly corresponds to TRBD1 (6 bases). The germline V gene has CDR1 LGHNT and CDR2 FRNRAP. V gave up 4 bases and J gave up 7 bases, with 15 bases separating them. The CDR3 totals 14 residues. Here the CDR3 reads CASGSQGPLNTQYF. The CDR3 DNA reads as TGTGCTAGTGGTTCTCAGGGGCCCTTAAATACGCAGTATTTT.

V is TRBV28 and J is TRBJ1-1; D might be TRBD1 (6 bases). CDR1 MDHEN and CDR2 SYDVKM come from the germline V gene. This CDR3 has 13 residues. V lost 2 bases and J lost 4, with 8 bases in between. CDR3 loop: CASSLTGSTEAFF. The CDR3 nucleotides are TGTGCCAGCAGTTTAACAGGGAGCACTGAAGCTTTCTTT.

This clone was observed a few times. The chain recombines TRBV30 with TRBJ1-5; D may be TRBD1 (5 bases). CDR3 size: 14 residues. Germline V gene lookup returns CDR1 GTSNPN and CDR2 SVGIG (reference sequence). Trimming stripped 2 bases from V and 6 bases from J, with 14 bases between. CDR3 bases: TGTGCCTGGAGTCAAGCCGGGGCCGGTCAGCCCCAGCATTTT. It codes for CAWSQAGAGQPQHF.

The table lists this clone with a few counts. The chain recombines TRBV6-1 with TRBJ1-5; D call uncertain. Germline lookup yields CDR1 MNHNS and CDR2 SASEGT. CDR3 length equals 14 residues. The V end was cut by 5 bases, the J end by 0 bases, with 8 bases between. In DNA form, the CDR3 reads TGTGCCAGCAGTAAGCAGTATAGCAATCAGCCCCAGCATTTT. Protein sequence: CASSKQYSNQPQHF.

The chain carries TRBV5-1 and TRBJ1-2, with unresolved D. Per germline, CDR1 SGHRS and CDR2 YFSETQ. V was clipped by 1 base and J by 0 bases, with 7 bases between them. CDR3 length: 14 residues. The chain's CDR3 is CASSLKGSNYGYTF. The DNA for the CDR3 is TGCGCCAGCAGCTTGAAAGGGTCTAACTATGGCTACACCTTC.

The CDR3 sequence is CAWSGGGTDTQYF. The CDR3 nucleotides are TGTGCCTGGAGTGGAGGGGGCACAGATACGCAGTATTTT. V gene TRBV30 combines with J gene TRBJ2-3; D tentatively fits TRBD1 or TRBD2 (5 bases each). The V end was cut by 1 base, the J end by 1 base, with 6 bases between. CDR1 and CDR2 from the germline V gene are GTSNPN and SVGIG (reference sequence). This CDR3 comprises 13 residues.

The rearrangement joins TRBV28 to TRBJ2-7, with 7 bases that match TRBD2. V trimming: 3 bases; J trimming: 2 bases; junction bases outside the gene matches: 7. This CDR3 is 15 amino acids long. Germline loops: CDR1 MDHEN, CDR2 SYDVKM. CDR3 protein: CASSFFGRPAYEQYF. The CDR3, as DNA: TGTGCCAGCAGTTTTTTCGGGAGGCCGGCCTACGAGCAGTACTTC.

V gene TRBV21-1 combines with J gene TRBJ1-5. TRBV21-1 represents a pseudogene. The CDR3 has 13 amino acids. The CDR3 DNA reads TGTGCCAGCAGGGTCGTCGGGTTTCAGCCCCAGCATTTT. Its protein is CASRVVGFQPQHF.

This clone was picked up one time. The J gene is TRBJ1-2, the V gene TRBV18; D not resolved. V shed 0 bases and J shed 3 bases, with 2 bases lying between them. The V gene's germline CDR1 is KGHSH and CDR2 LQKENI. This CDR3 region has 12 residues. CDR3 protein: CASSPPDYGYTF. Written as DNA, the CDR3 is TGTGCCAGCTCACCACCCGACTATGGCTACACCTTC.

The genes are TRBV7-8 and TRBJ2-5; a possible D gene is TRBD2 (5 bases). There are 15 residues in the CDR3. V lost 2 bases and J lost 4, with 14 bases in between. Germline CDR1 and CDR2: SGHVS and FQNEAQ. This CDR3 reads CASSLTIERRETQYF. In DNA form, the CDR3 reads TGTGCCAGCAGCTTAACTATCGAGCGGAGAGAGACCCAGTACTTC.

The V and J genes are TRBV9 and TRBJ1-6; D uncertain. CDR3 length: 13 amino acids. Deletions cut 0 bases from V and 13 bases from J, with 11 bases between. The germline CDR1 and CDR2 sequences are SGDLS and YYNGEE. CDR3 amino acids: CASSVAPEPPLHF. CDR3 in DNA: TGTGCCAGCAGCGTAGCCCCGGAACCCCCCCTCCACTTT.

V is TRBV2 and J is TRBJ1-5; weak D call: TRBD1 (6 bases). From germline, CDR1 is SNHLY and CDR2 FYNNEI. V gave up 6 bases and J gave up 3 bases, with 15 bases separating them. CDR3 size: 15 residues. DNA for the CDR3: TGTGCCAGCAGCGTCCAAACAGGGTTCAATCAGCCCCAGCATTTT. This sequence encodes CASSVQTGFNQPQHF.

The V call is TRBV28, the J call TRBJ1-2; D ambiguous. CDR3 length equals 11 residues. Germline loops: CDR1 MDHEN, CDR2 SYDVKM. V was pared by 5 bases and J by 1 base, with 2 bases between. The CDR3 loop reads CASSSNYGYTF. The CDR3 bases are TGTGCCAGCAGTAGTAACTATGGCTACACCTTC.

The V gene is TRBV19, the J gene TRBJ1-1; TRBD1 might be the D (6 bases). V was pared by 7 bases and J by 7 bases, with 16 bases between. The CDR3 loop spans 13 amino acids. Germline V lookup: CDR1 LNHDA, CDR2 SQIVND (reference sequence). The CDR3 protein is CASTLTGTFEAFF. CDR3 bases: TGTGCCAGTACTTTAACCGGGACATTTGAAGCTTTCTTT. The full variable domain, completed using reference TRBV19 and TRBJ1-1, is DGGITQSPKYLFRKEGQNVTLSCEQNLNHDAMYWYRQDPGQGLRLIYYSQIVNDFQKGDIAEGYSVSREKKESFPLTVTSAQKNPTAFYLCASTLTGTFEAFFGQGTRLTVV.

The chain joins TRBV7-2 to TRBJ2-5, with 8 positions matching TRBD2. The CDR3 runs 14 residues. Trimming cost V 5 bases and J 1 base; bases outside gene matches: 3. From germline, CDR1 is SGHTA and CDR2 FQGNSA. In DNA form, the CDR3 reads TGTGCCAGCAGCCGGGGGGGGACCCAAGAGACCCAGTACTTC. Translating gives CASSRGGTQETQYF.

The chain links TRBV6-5 to TRBJ2-5; D not certain. The CDR3 contains 14 residues. V was trimmed by 3 bases and J by 1 base, leaving 9 bases between them. The germline gives CDR1 MNHEY, CDR2 SVGAGI. CDR3 residues: CASSYLASQETQYF. The CDR3 nucleotides read TGTGCCAGCAGTTATTTGGCATCCCAAGAGACCCAGTACTTC.

The J gene is TRBJ2-7, the V gene TRBV10-3, with D unresolved. V dropped 0 bases and J dropped 0 bases, with 12 bases sitting between them. Germline V gene sequence: CDR1 ENHRY, CDR2 SYGVKD. The length of the CDR3 is 16 residues. The CDR3 sequence: CAISESPTATSYEQYF. The CDR3 coding sequence is TGTGCCATCAGTGAGTCGCCAACAGCTACCTCCTACGAGCAGTACTTC.

The gene calls are TRBV11-2 and TRBJ2-2; TRBD1 matches at 9 bases. Germline values: CDR1 SGHAT, CDR2 FQNNGV. Trimming took 5 bases from V and 2 from J; bases not matched to a gene: 6. The CDR3 loop spans 16 amino acids. CDR3 sequence: CASSRRTGANTGELFF. The CDR3 DNA is TGTGCCAGCAGCCGCCGGACAGGGGCCAACACCGGGGAGCTGTTTTTT.

This clone occurred once. V gene TRBV7-8 combines with J gene TRBJ2-7; D is undetermined. Trimming removed 1 base at V and 1 base at J, with 11 bases between. The CDR3 length is 15 residues. Germline CDR1 reads SGHVS; CDR2 reads FQNEAQ. The CDR3 here is CASSLEGSASYEQYF. The DNA of the CDR3 is TGTGCCAGCAGCTTAGAAGGGTCGGCTTCCTACGAGCAGTACTTC.

The chain is built from TRBV30 and TRBJ1-4; TRBD1 is a possible D gene (5 bases). Germline V gene lookup returns CDR1 GTSNPN and CDR2 SVGIG (reference sequence). Trimming took off 0 bases at V and 8 bases at J, with 19 bases between the two ends. The CDR3 runs to 16 residues. The CDR3 sequence is CAWSVSSRLKGEKLFF. Here the CDR3 DNA reads TGTGCCTGGAGTGTAAGCTCAAGACTGAAGGGGGAAAAACTGTTTTTT.